This passage covers 3 T cell receptor beta chains from one sample sequenced in a study of Graves' ophthalmopathy and Graves' hyperthyroidism. As the template, RNA transcripts were used to amplify TCR beta CDR3 regions. HTBI primers primed a first-round RT-PCR, and a second-round multiplex PCR followed. One entry per CDR3 protein, called by TCRdb with MiXCR from the multiplex PCR reads. This table holds around 660,000 distinct CDR3 sequences, more than 40% found once. Sequencing was carried out using peripheral blood. The receptors were sampled from an adult man with Graves' ophthalmopathy.

This clonotype was found many times. The gene calls are TRBV7-9 and TRBJ2-7; the match to TRBD2 covers 14 bases. The CDR3 length is 18 residues. The ends lost 5 bases at V and 0 bases at J; junction bases unmatched: 9. Germline V CDR1 and CDR2: SEHNR, FQNEAQ (reference sequence). CDR3 sequence (DNA): TGTGCCAGCAGCCTAACAGGACTAGCGGGAGGTCCCTCCTACGAGCAGTACTTC. Translation gives CASSLTGLAGGPSYEQYF.

The genes are TRBV29-1 and TRBJ2-5; TRBD2 matches 13 bases. This CDR3 is built from 15 residues. Germline CDR1 is SQVTM and CDR2 is ANQGSEA. In nucleotides, the CDR3 is TGCAGTGCCACCGGGACTAGCGGGGTCGGAGAGACCCAGTACTTC. Amino acids: CSATGTSGVGETQYF.

The J gene is TRBJ1-4, the V gene TRBV6-5, with 7 bases identical to TRBD1. After removal of 4 bases from V and 8 bases from J, the junction contained 10 bases not matched to a gene. Per germline, CDR1 MNHEY and CDR2 SVGAGI. This CDR3 contains 15 residues. In nucleotides, the CDR3 is TGTGCCAGCAGTTGGAGCACAGGGGCTTGGGAAAAACTGTTTTTT. It is translated as CASSWSTGAWEKLFF.